This T cell receptor beta chain is drawn from a study of regulatory T cells in long-lasting Graves disease. Broader study findings: Owing to a sample size that was small, accuracy may have been reduced. Persistent disease exhibited a predilection for TRBV28, TRBJ1-2 and TRBJ2-5.

Germline V gene data show CDR1 as KGHSH and CDR2 as LQKENI. The J segment lost 1 base and the V segment lost 3 bases, leaving 2 bases of the junction unmatched. The length of the CDR3 is 14 residues. Indicated time point: newly diagnosed GD, antithyroid drugs for less than 3 months. With RNA extracted from PBMCs as input, the TCR library was made. Patients with Graves' disease were diagnosed by American Thyroid Association guidelines. Arm-PCR with iRepertoire HTBI primers amplified the CDR3 regions for these TCR beta libraries. TCRdb recomputed calls from the multiplex PCR reads with MiXCR, one row per CDR3 protein. The table records around 420,000 distinct CDR3 sequences, roughly a sixth of them present only once. A few counts support this clonotype. Its specificity is unknown.

The sequence derives from a female donor with Graves disease. The sample in question was peripheral blood mononuclear cells (PBMCs), obtained at new diagnosis, from a patient treated with antithyroid drugs. This chain joins TRBV18 and TRBJ2-7, with 8 positions matching TRBD2. This chain's CDR3 is CASSPTSASYEQYF. The CDR3, as DNA: TGTGCCAGCTCACCGACTAGCGCATCCTACGAGCAGTACTTC.